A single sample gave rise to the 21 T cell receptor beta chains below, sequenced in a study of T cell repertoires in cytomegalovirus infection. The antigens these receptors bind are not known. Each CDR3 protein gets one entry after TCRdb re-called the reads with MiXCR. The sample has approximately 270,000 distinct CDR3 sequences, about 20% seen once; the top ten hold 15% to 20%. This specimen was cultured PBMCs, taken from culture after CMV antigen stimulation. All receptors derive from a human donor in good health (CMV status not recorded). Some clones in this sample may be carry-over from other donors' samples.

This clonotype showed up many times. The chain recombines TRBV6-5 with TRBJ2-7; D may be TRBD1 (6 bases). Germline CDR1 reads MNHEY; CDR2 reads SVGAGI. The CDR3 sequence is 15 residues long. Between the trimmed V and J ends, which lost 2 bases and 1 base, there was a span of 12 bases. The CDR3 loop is CASSYGQFSSYEQYF. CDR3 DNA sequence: TGTGCCAGCAGTTACGGACAGTTTTCATCCTACGAGCAGTACTTC.

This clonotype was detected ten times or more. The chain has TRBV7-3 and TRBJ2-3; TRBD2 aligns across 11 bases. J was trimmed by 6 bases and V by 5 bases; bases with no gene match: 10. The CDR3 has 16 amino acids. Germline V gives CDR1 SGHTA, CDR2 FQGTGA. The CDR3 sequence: CASSVRLAGSSDTQYF. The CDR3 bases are TGTGCCAGCAGCGTCCGACTAGCGGGATCATCCGATACGCAGTATTTT. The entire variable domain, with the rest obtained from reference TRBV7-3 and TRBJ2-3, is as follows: GAGVSQTPSNKVTEKGKYVELRCDPISGHTALYWYRQSLGQGPEFLIYFQGTGAADDSGLPNDRFFAVRPEGSVSTLKIQRTERGDSAVYLCASSVRLAGSSDTQYFGPGTRLTVL.

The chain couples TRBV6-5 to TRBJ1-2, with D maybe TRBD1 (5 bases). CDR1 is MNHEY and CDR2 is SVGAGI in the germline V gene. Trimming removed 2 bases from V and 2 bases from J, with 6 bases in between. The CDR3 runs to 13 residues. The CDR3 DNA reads TGTGCCAGCAGTTACGGGGGGAACTATGGCTACACCTTC. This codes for CASSYGGNYGYTF.

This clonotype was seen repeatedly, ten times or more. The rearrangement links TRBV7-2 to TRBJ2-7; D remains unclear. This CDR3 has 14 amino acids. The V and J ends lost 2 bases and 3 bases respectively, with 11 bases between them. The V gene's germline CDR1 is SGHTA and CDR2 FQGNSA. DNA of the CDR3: TGTGCCAGCAGCTTAAACGGAGCGAGCTACGAGCAGTACTTC. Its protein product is CASSLNGASYEQYF.

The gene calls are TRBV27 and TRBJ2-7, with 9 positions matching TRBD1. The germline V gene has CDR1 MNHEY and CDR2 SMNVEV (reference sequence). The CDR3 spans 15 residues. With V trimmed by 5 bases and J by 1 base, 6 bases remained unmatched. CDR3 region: CASSPRDRASYEQYF. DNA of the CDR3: TGTGCCAGCAGTCCGAGGGACAGGGCATCCTACGAGCAGTACTTC.

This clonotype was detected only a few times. This CDR3 is CASSQDSDTEAFF. In nucleotides, the CDR3 is TGCGCCAGCAGCCAAGATTCGGACACTGAAGCTTTCTTT. The chain links TRBV4-1 to TRBJ1-1; D is uncertain. Germline CDR1 and CDR2: MGHRA and YSYEKL. The germline V and J ends were trimmed by 0 bases and 3 bases, with 5 bases remaining between them. The CDR3 runs 13 residues.

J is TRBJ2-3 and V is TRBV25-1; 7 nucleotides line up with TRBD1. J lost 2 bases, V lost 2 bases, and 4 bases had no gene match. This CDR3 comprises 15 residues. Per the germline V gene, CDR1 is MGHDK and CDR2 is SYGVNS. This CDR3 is CASSEPQGITDTQYF. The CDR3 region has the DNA TGTGCCAGCAGTGAACCACAGGGGATCACAGATACGCAGTATTTT.

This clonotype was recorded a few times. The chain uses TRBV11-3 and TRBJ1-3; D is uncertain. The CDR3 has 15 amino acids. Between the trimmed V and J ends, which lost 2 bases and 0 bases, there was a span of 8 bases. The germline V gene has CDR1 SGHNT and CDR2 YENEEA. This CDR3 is CASSLRPISGNTIYF. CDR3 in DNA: TGTGCCAGCAGCTTAAGGCCGATCTCTGGAAACACCATATATTTT.

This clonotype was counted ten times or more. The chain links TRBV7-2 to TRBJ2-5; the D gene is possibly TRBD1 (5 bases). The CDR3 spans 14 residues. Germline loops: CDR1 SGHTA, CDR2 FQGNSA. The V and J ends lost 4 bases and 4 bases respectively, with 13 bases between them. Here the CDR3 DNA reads TGTGCCAGCAGCTCAACAGGACGAGGAGAGACCCAGTACTTC. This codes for CASSSTGRGETQYF.

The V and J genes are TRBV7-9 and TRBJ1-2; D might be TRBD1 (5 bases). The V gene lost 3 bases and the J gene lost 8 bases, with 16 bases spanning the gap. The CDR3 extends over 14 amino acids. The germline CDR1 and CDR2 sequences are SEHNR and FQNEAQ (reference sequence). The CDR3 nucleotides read TGTGCCAGCAGCTTGGCACAGGAATTAGGCGGCTACACCTTC. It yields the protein CASSLAQELGGYTF.

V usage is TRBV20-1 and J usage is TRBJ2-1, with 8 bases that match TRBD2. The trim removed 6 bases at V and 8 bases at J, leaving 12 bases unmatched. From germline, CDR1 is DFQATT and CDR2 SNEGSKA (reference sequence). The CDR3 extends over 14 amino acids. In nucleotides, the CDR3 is TGCAGTGCCAAACTCCGGGGGGGTATAGATGAGCAGTTCTTC. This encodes CSAKLRGGIDEQFF.

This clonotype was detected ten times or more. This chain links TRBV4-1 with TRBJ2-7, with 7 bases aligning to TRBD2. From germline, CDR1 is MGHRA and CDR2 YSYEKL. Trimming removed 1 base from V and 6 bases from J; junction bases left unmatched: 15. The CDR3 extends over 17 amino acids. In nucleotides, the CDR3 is TGCGCCAGCAGCCAAGCCCCGACTAGCCCTCAGAGGTGCGAGCAGTACGTC. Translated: CASSQAPTSPQRCEQYV.

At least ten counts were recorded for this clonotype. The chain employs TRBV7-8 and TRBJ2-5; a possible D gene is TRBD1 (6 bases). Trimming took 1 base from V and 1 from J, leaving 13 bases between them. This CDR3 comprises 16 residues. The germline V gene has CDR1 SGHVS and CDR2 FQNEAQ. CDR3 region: CASSLVGRGSQETQYF. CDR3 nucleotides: TGTGCCAGCAGCTTAGTTGGCAGGGGAAGCCAAGAGACCCAGTACTTC.

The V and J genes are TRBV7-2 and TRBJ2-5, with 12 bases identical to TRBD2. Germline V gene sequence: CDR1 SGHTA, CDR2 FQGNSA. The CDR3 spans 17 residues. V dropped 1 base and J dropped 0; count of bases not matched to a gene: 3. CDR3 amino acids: CASSLGTSGMYQETQYF. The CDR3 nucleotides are TGTGCCAGCAGCTTAGGGACTAGCGGGATGTACCAAGAGACCCAGTACTTC.

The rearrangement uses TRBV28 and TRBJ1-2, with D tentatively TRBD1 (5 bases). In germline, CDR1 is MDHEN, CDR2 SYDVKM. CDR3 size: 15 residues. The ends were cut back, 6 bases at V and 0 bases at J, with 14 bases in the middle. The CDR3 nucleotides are TGTGCCAGCAGATCCTTAGGGGCAGCTAACTATGGCTACACCTTC. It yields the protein CASRSLGAANYGYTF.

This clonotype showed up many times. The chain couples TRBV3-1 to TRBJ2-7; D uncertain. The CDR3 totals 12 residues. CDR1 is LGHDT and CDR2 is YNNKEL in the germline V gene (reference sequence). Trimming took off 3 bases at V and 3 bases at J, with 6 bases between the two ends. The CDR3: CASSQYIYEQYF. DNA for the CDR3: TGTGCCAGCAGCCAGTATATCTACGAGCAGTACTTC.

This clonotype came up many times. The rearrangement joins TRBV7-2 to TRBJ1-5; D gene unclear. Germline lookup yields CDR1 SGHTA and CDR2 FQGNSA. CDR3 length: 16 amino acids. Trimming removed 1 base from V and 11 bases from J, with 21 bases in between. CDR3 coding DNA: TGTGCCAGCAGCTTAGGGGCAGGAGGCCCCCTTAGGTCCCAGCATTTT. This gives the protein CASSLGAGGPLRSQHF. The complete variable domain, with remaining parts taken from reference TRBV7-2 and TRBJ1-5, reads GAGVSQSPSNKVTEKGKDVELRCDPISGHTALYWYRQSLGQGLEFLIYFQGNSAPDKSGLPSDRFSAERTGGSVSTLTIQRTQQEDSAVYLCASSLGAGGPLRSQHFGDGTRLSIL.

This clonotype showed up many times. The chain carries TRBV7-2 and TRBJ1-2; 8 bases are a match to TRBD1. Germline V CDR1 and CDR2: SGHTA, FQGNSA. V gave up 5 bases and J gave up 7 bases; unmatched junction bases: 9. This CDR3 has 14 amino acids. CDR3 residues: CASSKDRASTGYTF. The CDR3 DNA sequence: TGTGCCAGCAGCAAGGACAGGGCAAGTACTGGCTACACCTTC.

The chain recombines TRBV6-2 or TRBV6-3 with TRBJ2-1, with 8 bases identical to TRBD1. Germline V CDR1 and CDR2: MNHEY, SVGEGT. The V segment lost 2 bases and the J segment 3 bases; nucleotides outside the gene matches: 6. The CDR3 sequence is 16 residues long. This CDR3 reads CASSYGIGQGYNEQFF. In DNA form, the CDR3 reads TGTGCCAGCAGTTACGGTATTGGACAGGGCTACAATGAGCAGTTCTTC.

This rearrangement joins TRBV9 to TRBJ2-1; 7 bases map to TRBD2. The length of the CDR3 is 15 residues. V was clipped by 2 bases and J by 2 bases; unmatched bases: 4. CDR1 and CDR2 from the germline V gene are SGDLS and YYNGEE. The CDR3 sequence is CASSVTSATYNEQFF. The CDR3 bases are TGTGCCAGCAGCGTTACTAGCGCAACCTACAATGAGCAGTTCTTC.

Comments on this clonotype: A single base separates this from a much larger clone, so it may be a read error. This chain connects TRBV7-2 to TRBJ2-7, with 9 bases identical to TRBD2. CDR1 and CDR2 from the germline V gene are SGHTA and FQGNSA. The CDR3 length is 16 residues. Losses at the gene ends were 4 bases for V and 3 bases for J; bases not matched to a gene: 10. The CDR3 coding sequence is TGTGCCAGCAGCTCCCGGGAACTTAGCGGGAGCTACGAGCAGTACTTC. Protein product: CASSSRELSGSYEQYF. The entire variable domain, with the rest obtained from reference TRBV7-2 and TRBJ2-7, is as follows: GAGVSQSPSNKVTEKGKDVELRCDPISGHTALYWYRQSLGQGLEFLIYFQGNSAPDKSGLPSDRFSAERTGGSVSTLTIQRTQQEDSAVYLCASSSRELSGSYEQYFGPGTRLTVT.